The T cell receptor (beta chain) described here comes from a study of T cells in localized non-small cell lung cancer. TCRdb's table, derived via immunoSEQ multiplex PCR, lists solely in-frame clones and lacks some. The table records some 78,000 clones, about 83% of them present only once. The CDR3 has 14 residues. V dropped 4 bases and J dropped 2 bases, with 12 bases sitting between them. In germline, CDR1 is SGHRS, CDR2 YFSETQ. Notes on this clone: The antigen remains unidentified.

The study's findings and limits: Median detection of top 100 tumor clones in adjacent lung was 57 clones. Adjacent uninvolved lung tissue had the highest T cell clonality, exceeding tumor. Only one tumor region was sequenced, so heterogeneity remains possible.

The TCR was taken from a man between 40 and 75 years old with stage I lung adenocarcinoma. Source: peripheral blood, taken before any cancer treatment. The chain carries TRBV5-1 and TRBJ1-2, with a weak D call TRBD1 (5 bases). The CDR3 region has the DNA TGCGCCAGCAGCCCGGGGACGGCAAACTATGGCTACACCTTC. Translation: CASSPGTANYGYTF.